What follows are 17 T cell receptor beta chains derived from one specimen sequenced in a study of blood T cell repertoires in COVID-19. Profiled with immunoSEQ multiplex PCR; TCRdb holds only in-frame clones, not every one. Of around 120,000 clones listed, about four fifths were seen once; the top ten hold 3.5% to 4.5%. Source material: peripheral blood. These receptors originate from a woman of 80 years or more with acute or convalescent COVID-19.

A few counts support this clone. This chain links TRBV7-8 with TRBJ2-7; D perhaps matches TRBD1 (5 bases). V was clipped by 1 base and J by 6 bases, with 16 bases between them. Germline CDR1 is SGHVS and CDR2 is FQNEAQ. The CDR3 runs to 15 residues. CDR3 DNA sequence: TGTGCCAGCAGCTTAGACTGGGGCTCAAGGGCCGAGCAGTACTTC. Protein sequence: CASSLDWGSRAEQYF.

J is TRBJ1-2 and V is TRBV28, with D unresolved. CDR3 size: 14 residues. From germline, CDR1 is MDHEN and CDR2 SYDVKM. Trimming cost V 5 bases and J 4 bases, with 14 bases left between them. CDR3 sequence: CASSGEVPPYGYTF. In nucleotides, the CDR3 is TGTGCCAGCAGTGGGGAGGTACCCCCCTATGGCTACACCTTC.

The chain uses TRBV9 and TRBJ2-1, with 8 positions matching TRBD1. CDR3 length equals 15 residues. CDR1 and CDR2 (germline): SGDLS, YYNGEE. Trimming at V came to 0 bases and at J to 6 bases, leaving 5 bases not matched to a gene. CDR3 nucleotide sequence: TGTGCCAGCAGCGTAGCAGAGACAGGGGCCAATGAGCAGTTCTTC. Its protein product is CASSVAETGANEQFF.

V is TRBV3-1 (or the pseudogene TRBV3-2) and J is TRBJ1-5, with 8 bases that match TRBD1. Germline-derived CDR1 and CDR2 are LGHDT and YNNKEL (reference sequence). The CDR3 contains 15 residues. The J segment lost 7 bases and the V segment lost 5 bases, leaving 10 bases of the junction unmatched. CDR3 protein: CASSAGQGGWQPQHF. The CDR3 DNA reads as TGTGCCAGCAGCGCAGGACAGGGTGGATGGCAGCCCCAGCATTTT.

This chain links TRBV5-1 with TRBJ1-2; 8 positions agree with TRBD1. This CDR3 is built from 14 residues. Germline CDR1 reads SGHRS; CDR2 reads YFSETQ. The junction had 8 bases not matched to a gene; V was cut back by 4 bases and J by 6 bases. CDR3 bases: TGCGCCAGCAGCATACTGACAGGGGAAGATGGCTACACCTTC. Amino acids: CASSILTGEDGYTF. The full variable domain, in which reference TRBV5-1 and TRBJ1-2 provide the parts outside the CDR3, is KAGVTQTPRYLIKTRGQQVTLSCSPISGHRSVSWYQQTPGQGLQFLFEYFSETQRNKGNFPGRFSGRQFSNSRSEMNVSTLELGDSALYLCASSILTGEDGYTFGSGTRLTVV.

There are many counts of this clone. V and J are TRBV4-1 and TRBJ1-4; TRBD1 matches at 9 bases. This CDR3 has 18 amino acids. Germline assignment: CDR1 MGHRA and CDR2 YSYEKL. With V trimmed by 1 base and J by 5 bases, 11 bases remained unmatched. The CDR3 protein is CASSQGPRDRVPNEKLFF. CDR3 nucleotides: TGCGCCAGCAGCCAAGGGCCTCGGGACAGGGTGCCCAATGAAAAACTGTTTTTT.

This clone was recorded a few times. V and J are TRBV6-5 and TRBJ2-2; no reliable D call. The V gene's germline CDR1 is MNHEY and CDR2 SVGAGI. The V end was cut by 4 bases, the J end by 6 bases, with 6 bases between. There are 12 residues in the CDR3. CDR3 bases: TGTGCCAGCAGTTTTACTTCCGGGGAGCTGTTTTTT. Protein product: CASSFTSGELFF.

The rearrangement uses TRBV3-1 (or the pseudogene TRBV3-2) and TRBJ2-5; D may be TRBD1 (6 bases). Trimming removed 1 base from V and 5 bases from J, with 11 bases in between. The CDR3 loop spans 14 amino acids. CDR1 is LGHDT, CDR2 YNNKEL, per germline (reference sequence). CDR3 residues: CASSQATGSETQYF. In DNA, the CDR3 is TGTGCCAGCAGCCAAGCCACAGGGTCGGAGACCCAGTACTTC.

This rearrangement joins TRBV15 to TRBJ2-3; 7 bases align to TRBD2. The CDR3 is 18 amino acids. CDR1 LNHNV and CDR2 YYDKDF come from the germline V gene (reference sequence). The V and J ends lost 0 bases and 2 bases, in that order; junction bases with no gene match: 11. This chain's CDR3 is CATSRDAPGGLFTDTQYF. The CDR3, as DNA: TGTGCCACCAGCAGAGATGCCCCGGGGGGTTTATTCACAGATACGCAGTATTTT.

The chain is built from TRBV5-4 and TRBJ2-7, with 9 positions matching TRBD1. This CDR3 region has 15 residues. CDR1 and CDR2 from the germline V gene are SGHNT and YYREEE (reference sequence). The V segment lost 3 bases and the J segment 0 bases; nucleotides outside the gene matches: 4. The chain's CDR3 is CASSWGQGRSYEQYF. Written as DNA, the CDR3 is TGTGCCAGCAGCTGGGGACAGGGACGCTCCTACGAGCAGTACTTC.

The chain uses TRBV6-1 and TRBJ2-1, with 10 bases lining up with TRBD1. Germline V CDR1 and CDR2: MNHNS, SASEGT. The junction had 2 bases not matched to a gene; V was cut back by 2 bases and J by 4 bases. This CDR3 is built from 15 residues. CDR3 amino acids: CASSELGQGYNEQFF. The CDR3 DNA sequence: TGTGCCAGCAGTGAATTGGGACAGGGGTACAATGAGCAGTTCTTC.

The V and J genes are TRBV27 and TRBJ2-2; a weak D match, TRBD2 (6 bases). The CDR3 sequence is 18 residues long. The V and J ends lost 6 bases and 4 bases respectively, with 24 bases between them. Germline assignment: CDR1 MNHEY and CDR2 SMNVEV (reference sequence). CDR3 residues: CASSPPQGLHTSTGELFF. The CDR3 bases are TGTGCCAGCAGCCCCCCTCAGGGACTTCATACGAGCACCGGGGAGCTGTTTTTT.

The gene calls are TRBV3-1 (or the pseudogene TRBV3-2) and TRBJ1-4, with a possible D match to TRBD1 (6 bases). V was clipped by 6 bases and J by 7 bases, with 15 bases between them. The CDR3 extends over 14 amino acids. Germline CDR1 reads LGHDT; CDR2 reads YNNKEL (reference sequence). The CDR3, as DNA: TGTGCCAGCAGGGGGGCAGGGAGCGGTGAAAAACTGTTTTTT. This sequence encodes CASRGAGSGEKLFF.

This sequence joins TRBV5-1 and TRBJ1-1, with a weak D call TRBD1 (6 bases). V lost 3 bases, J lost 5 bases, and 17 bases lay in between. This CDR3 comprises 15 residues. Per germline, CDR1 SGHRS and CDR2 YFSETQ. The chain's CDR3 is CASSWSGGGRTEAFF. CDR3 nucleotide sequence: TGCGCCAGCAGCTGGTCGGGAGGGGGGAGGACTGAAGCTTTCTTT.

The chain couples TRBV5-1 to TRBJ1-1; TRBD1 aligns across 8 bases. Germline V gene sequence: CDR1 SGHRS, CDR2 YFSETQ. The CDR3 is 14 residues long. Trimming cost V 0 bases and J 6 bases; bases outside gene matches: 4. The CDR3 nucleotides are TGCGCCAGCAGCTTGGACAGGGGGAGAGCTGAAGCTTTCTTT. Its translation is CASSLDRGRAEAFF.

The genes are TRBV29-1 and TRBJ2-1, with a possible D match to TRBD1 (6 bases). Trimming shortened V by 0 bases and J by 10 bases, and 13 bases separated the two germline ends. The CDR3 sequence is 13 residues long. CDR1 is SQVTM and CDR2 is ANQGSEA in the germline V gene. The CDR3 reads CSVEEGRGREQFF. CDR3 DNA sequence: TGCAGCGTTGAAGAGGGCAGGGGCAGGGAGCAGTTCTTC.

The chain recombines TRBV29-1 with TRBJ1-1, with TRBD1 identical over 7 bases. After removal of 7 bases from V and 0 bases from J, the junction contained 5 bases not matched to a gene. The CDR3 runs 13 residues. CDR1 is SQVTM, CDR2 ANQGSEA, per germline. For the CDR3, the DNA is TGCAGCGCCCAGGGACAGCTGAACACTGAAGCTTTCTTT. As protein: CSAQGQLNTEAFF.